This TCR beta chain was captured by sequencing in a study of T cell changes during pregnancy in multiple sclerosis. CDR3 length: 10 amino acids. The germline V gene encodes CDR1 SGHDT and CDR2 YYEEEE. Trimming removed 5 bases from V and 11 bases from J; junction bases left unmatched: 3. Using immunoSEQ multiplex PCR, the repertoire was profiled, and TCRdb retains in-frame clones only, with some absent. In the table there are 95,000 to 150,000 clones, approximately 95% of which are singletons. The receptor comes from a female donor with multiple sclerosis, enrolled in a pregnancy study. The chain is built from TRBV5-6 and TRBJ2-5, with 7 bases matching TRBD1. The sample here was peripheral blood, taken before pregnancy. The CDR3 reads CASRLQGQYF. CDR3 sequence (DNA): TGTGCCAGCAGGCTACAGGGGCAGTACTTC.